This TCR beta chain was identified during a study of memory CD8 T cells in hepatitis C reinfection. Study details: A couple of donors cleared primary HCV but became chronic after reinfection.

The V gene end was trimmed by 2 bases and the J gene end by 3 bases; junction bases not matched to a gene: 7. This CDR3 spans 17 amino acids. The germline V gene has CDR1 SGHVS and CDR2 FNYEAQ. Study results and caveats: With 5 or 6 donors, public clonotype conclusions could not be definitive.

Points on this clone: Its antigen remains unidentified.

Time point reported: peak reinfection, 3 to 8 weeks after reinfection detection. Sorted cells were sequenced directly ex vivo without any in vitro expansion. People who inject drugs from Montreal's HEPCO study were the donors. Sequenced by immunoSEQ multiplex PCR; TCRdb stores in-frame clones only, minus some. The data show 35,000 to 50,000 clones, 88% seen once. The chain recombines TRBV7-6 with TRBJ2-3; 11 bases match TRBD2. This TCR was recovered from a man between 18 and 29 years old with hepatitis C virus infection. Input material: naive CD8+ T cells sorted from blood. CDR3 residues: CASSLYGLAGGTDTQYF. The DNA for the CDR3 is TGTGCCAGCAGCTTATACGGGCTAGCGGGAGGTACAGATACGCAGTATTTT.